This entry features one T cell receptor beta chain sequence. The target antigen is unknown. The sample is drawn from a study of cytomegalovirus exposure and HLA in healthy donors. In the study overall: Assignment to the Caucasian-associated ancestry cluster applied to 81% of the roughly 410 genotyped donors. Points from the study as a whole: Relative to the approximately 660-donor mean, N-insertions were reportedly fewer in an Asian-associated ancestry cluster in a later analysis. Cytomegalovirus association was listed for 164 TCR beta chains. Associated with HLA alleles at 0.05 false discovery rate in a later analysis were over 15,000 TCR beta sequences.

PCR used 60 Vbeta primers and 13 Jbeta primers. The data were produced by immunoSEQ multiplex PCR, yet TCRdb's version contains in-frame clones alone and is incomplete. This table holds around 190,000 clones, 65% to 85% found once. This clonotype was sampled from a man younger than 35 in good health and CMV-seronegative. Input material: PBMCs.

The CDR3 sequence is CSASGTYEQYF. The DNA for the CDR3 is TGCAGTGCTAGCGGGACCTACGAGCAGTACTTC. The gene calls are TRBV20-1 and TRBJ2-7, with D perhaps TRBD2 (5 bases). Trimming shortened V by 3 bases and J by 2 bases, and 5 bases separated the two germline ends. Germline V lookup: CDR1 DFQATT, CDR2 SNEGSKA (reference sequence). CDR3 length: 11 amino acids.